This entry lists 12 T cell receptor beta chains sequenced from one sample in a study of technical replicates of blood from a few donors. Sequencing was performed with immunoSEQ multiplex PCR; in TCRdb, only in-frame clones are kept and a portion is missing. The sample holds 100,000 or so clones, about 96% seen once. Sequencing was carried out using T cells isolated from PBMCs. The receptors derive from a human donor in good health.

CDR3 in amino acids: CASSLADEQYF. For the CDR3, the DNA is TGTGCCAGCAGCCTCGCAGACGAGCAGTACTTC. The chain uses TRBV28 and TRBJ2-7; no firm D call. Germline V gene lookup returns CDR1 MDHEN and CDR2 SYDVKM. V lost 6 bases, J lost 5 bases, and 8 bases lay in between. The CDR3 loop spans 11 amino acids.

The DNA for the CDR3 is TGTGCCAGCAGTTTCAGGGGGCGCAGCGACAATGAGCAGTTCTTC. This encodes CASSFRGRSDNEQFF. The chain uses TRBV28 and TRBJ2-1; TRBD1 aligns across 8 bases. Germline V lookup: CDR1 MDHEN, CDR2 SYDVKM. V trimming: 3 bases; J trimming: 5 bases; junction bases outside the gene matches: 6. This CDR3 region has 15 residues.

CDR3 region: CASPWGLAGVSYNEQFF. Here the CDR3 DNA reads TGTGCCAGCCCATGGGGGCTAGCGGGAGTTAGCTACAATGAGCAGTTCTTC. The rearrangement links TRBV7-9 to TRBJ2-1, with 10 bases fitting TRBD2. CDR1 is SEHNR, CDR2 FQNEAQ, per germline (reference sequence). The ends lost 8 bases at V and 3 bases at J; junction bases unmatched: 13. This CDR3 comprises 17 residues.

The chain recombines TRBV30 with TRBJ1-1; D not resolved. Germline V gene data show CDR1 as GTSNPN and CDR2 as SVGIG (reference sequence). Between the trimmed V and J ends, which lost 0 bases and 0 bases, there was a span of 11 bases. This CDR3 has 15 amino acids. CDR3 in DNA: TGTGCCTGGAGTGTACAAGGACTCTTGAACACTGAAGCTTTCTTT. It yields the protein CAWSVQGLLNTEAFF. The full variable domain, its missing parts supplied by reference TRBV30 and TRBJ1-1, is SQTIHQWPATLVQPVGSPLSLECTVEGTSNPNLYWYRQAAGRGLQLLFYSVGIGQISSEVPQNLSASRPQDRQFILSSKKLLLSDSGFYLCAWSVQGLLNTEAFFGQGTRLTVV.

This chain connects TRBV2 to TRBJ1-2; a weak D match, TRBD1 (6 bases). Per the germline V gene, CDR1 is SNHLY and CDR2 is FYNNEI. The length of the CDR3 is 15 residues. Deletions cut 0 bases from V and 2 bases from J, with 10 bases between. Here the CDR3 reads CASSEAFRGNYGYTF. The CDR3 bases are TGTGCCAGCAGTGAAGCTTTTAGGGGGAACTATGGCTACACCTTC.

The gene calls are TRBV7-9 and TRBJ2-1; D gene ambiguous. The CDR3 has 12 residues. V lost 5 bases, J lost 9 bases, and 11 bases lay in between. Germline CDR1 is SEHNR and CDR2 is FQNEAQ (reference sequence). The CDR3 bases are TGTGCCAGCAGCCGAGAGAATACTGAGCAGTTCTTC. Encoded protein: CASSRENTEQFF.

The chain recombines TRBV12-2 with TRBJ2-2; TRBD2 is the table's D call, not checked against the DNA. TRBV12-2 is described as a pseudogene. CDR3 length: 16 residues. CDR3: CASRPGAGGNTGELFF. CDR3 sequence (DNA): TGTGCAAGTCGCCCAGGGGCGGGAGGGAACACCGGGGAGCTGTTTTTT.

This chain joins TRBV9 and TRBJ2-1, with 7 positions matching TRBD2. Looked up from germline, CDR1 is SGDLS and CDR2 is YYNGEE. The CDR3 is made up of 17 amino acids. Losses at the gene ends were 1 base for V and 8 bases for J; bases not matched to a gene: 15. CDR3 sequence: CASSVRGGSGLVYEQFF. DNA for the CDR3: TGTGCCAGCAGCGTAAGAGGCGGGAGCGGTCTAGTCTATGAGCAGTTCTTC.

The chain links TRBV10-1 to TRBJ1-2; D is unresolved. The V gene lost 5 bases and the J gene lost 5 bases, with 12 bases spanning the gap. Per the germline V gene, CDR1 is WNHNN and CDR2 is SYGVQD (reference sequence). This CDR3 has 13 amino acids. The CDR3 nucleotides read TGCGCCAGCAGTCCGGGATTTAGTTATGGCTACACCTTC. This translates into CASSPGFSYGYTF.

The chain links TRBV7-9 to TRBJ2-7; a weak D match, TRBD2 (5 bases). Per germline, CDR1 SEHNR and CDR2 FQNEAQ (reference sequence). V was clipped by 7 bases and J by 1 base, with 17 bases between them. CDR3 size: 15 residues. DNA of the CDR3: TGTGCCAGCATGAGTTTTGGGAGTAGGTCCTACGAGCAGTACTTC. Translating it yields CASMSFGSRSYEQYF. Drawing the rest from reference TRBV7-9 and TRBJ2-7, the complete variable domain is DTGVSQNPRHKITKRGQNVTFRCDPISEHNRLYWYRQTLGQGPEFLTYFQNEAQLEKSRLLSDRFSAERPKGSFSTLEIQRTEQGDSAMYLCASMSFGSRSYEQYFGPGTRLTVT.

The chain employs TRBV19 and TRBJ1-1, with D possibly matching TRBD1 (6 bases). With 7 bases removed from V and 4 bases from J, the gap between germline ends came to 13 bases. The CDR3 is made up of 13 amino acids. Germline assignment: CDR1 LNHDA and CDR2 SQIVND (reference sequence). Written as DNA, the CDR3 is TGTGCCAGTATCACGAGGGGGGGCACTGAAGCTTTCTTT. As protein: CASITRGGTEAFF.

The CDR3, as DNA: TGTGCCAGCAGGGCAGGGAATTATGAGCAGTTCTTC. Translating gives CASRAGNYEQFF. This chain uses TRBV14 with TRBJ2-1, with a weak D call TRBD1 (5 bases). The germline V and J ends were trimmed by 6 bases and 8 bases, with 11 bases remaining between them. This CDR3 has 12 amino acids. Germline V gene sequence: CDR1 SGHDN, CDR2 FVKESK.